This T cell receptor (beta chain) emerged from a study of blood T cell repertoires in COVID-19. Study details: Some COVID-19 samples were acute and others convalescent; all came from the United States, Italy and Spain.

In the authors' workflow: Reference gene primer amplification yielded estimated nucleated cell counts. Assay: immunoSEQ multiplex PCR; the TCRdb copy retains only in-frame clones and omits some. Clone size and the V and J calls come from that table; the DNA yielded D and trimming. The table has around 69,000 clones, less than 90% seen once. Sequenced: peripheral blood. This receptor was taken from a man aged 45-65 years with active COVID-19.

CDR3 nucleotides: TGCAGCGCAGCACAGGGCTCTGGAAACACCATATATTTT. It codes for CSAAQGSGNTIYF. V usage is TRBV29-1 and J usage is TRBJ1-3; D might be TRBD1 (6 bases). The CDR3 totals 13 residues. V lost 7 bases, J lost 0 bases, and 10 bases lay in between. The germline gives CDR1 SQVTM, CDR2 ANQGSEA.